Listed here are 15 T cell receptor beta chains from one sample, sequenced in a study of blood T cell repertoires in COVID-19. Assay used: immunoSEQ multiplex PCR; TCRdb lists only in-frame clones, some missing. The table includes a few hundred thousand clones, 84% detected once. The sequencing sample was made of peripheral blood. Every receptor here comes from a woman between 35 and 50 years old who had recovered from COVID-19.

This clone was observed once. The rearrangement joins TRBV3-1 (or the pseudogene TRBV3-2) to TRBJ1-2; unclear D gene. Germline V lookup: CDR1 LGHDT, CDR2 YNNKEL (reference sequence). The CDR3 length is 12 residues. V gave up 1 base and J gave up 3 bases, with 3 bases separating them. CDR3 loop: CASSQGHYGYTF. CDR3 bases: TGTGCCAGCAGCCAAGGGCACTATGGCTACACCTTC.

As for this clone: The same CDR3 can be traced to other DNA sequences in this sample. DNA of the CDR3: TGCGCCAGCAGCTCGGACAACTCCTACGAGCAGTACTTC. Amino acid sequence: CASSSDNSYEQYF. The rearrangement joins TRBV5-1 to TRBJ2-7, with D maybe TRBD1 (5 bases). Germline CDR1 and CDR2: SGHRS and YFSETQ. Deletions cut 3 bases from V and 0 bases from J, with 7 bases between. The length of the CDR3 is 13 residues.

V and J are TRBV2 and TRBJ1-1; D uncertain. V gave up 4 bases and J gave up 0 bases, with 9 bases separating them. The germline gives CDR1 SNHLY, CDR2 FYNNEI. The CDR3 consists of 14 residues. The CDR3 loop is CASSANRMNTEAFF. CDR3 coding DNA: TGTGCCAGCAGTGCGAACAGAATGAACACTGAAGCTTTCTTT. The complete variable domain, with remaining parts taken from reference TRBV2 and TRBJ1-1, reads EPEVTQTPSHQVTQMGQEVILRCVPISNHLYFYWYRQILGQKVEFLVSFYNNEISEKSEIFDDQFSVERPDGSNFTLKIRSTKLEDSAMYFCASSANRMNTEAFFGQGTRLTVV.

V gene TRBV5-6 combines with J gene TRBJ2-5; possible D gene TRBD2, 7 bases. V shed 3 bases and J shed 2 bases, with 17 bases lying between them. Germline V gene data show CDR1 as SGHDT and CDR2 as YYEEEE. This CDR3 is built from 16 residues. CDR3 protein: CASSSLQGGTQETQYF. DNA of the CDR3: TGTGCCAGCAGCTCTTTACAGGGAGGGACACAAGAGACCCAGTACTTC.

The gene calls are TRBV10-3 and TRBJ2-2; D gene uncertain. Between the trimmed V and J ends, which lost 3 bases and 7 bases, there was a span of 12 bases. CDR3 length: 14 amino acids. Germline V lookup: CDR1 ENHRY, CDR2 SYGVKD. CDR3 residues: CAISDRGGLGELFF. DNA of the CDR3: TGTGCCATCAGTGATCGTGGTGGGCTCGGGGAGCTGTTTTTT.

This rearrangement joins TRBV15 to TRBJ1-5; the match to TRBD1 covers 8 bases. Per germline, CDR1 LNHNV and CDR2 YYDKDF (reference sequence). CDR3 length: 16 residues. Trimming removed 1 base from V and 3 bases from J; junction bases left unmatched: 5. Here the CDR3 DNA reads TGTGCCACCAGCAGAGGGGACAGGCTCCTCAATCAGCCCCAGCATTTT. Its protein is CATSRGDRLLNQPQHF.

On this clone itself: Other DNA variants within this sample encode the same CDR3. The V and J genes are TRBV18 and TRBJ1-4; 7 bases are shared with TRBD1. V lost 3 bases, J lost 0 bases, and 7 bases stayed unmatched. CDR3 length: 17 amino acids. Germline lookup yields CDR1 KGHSH and CDR2 LQKENI. CDR3 loop: CASSPPGTAATNEKLFF. CDR3 sequence (DNA): TGTGCCAGCTCACCTCCCGGGACAGCTGCAACTAATGAAAAACTGTTTTTT.

The genes are TRBV28 and TRBJ2-1, with TRBD2 identical over 11 bases. In germline, CDR1 is MDHEN, CDR2 SYDVKM. This CDR3 spans 16 amino acids. Germline trimming cut 7 bases from V and 2 bases from J; bases unmatched to any gene: 7. This chain's CDR3 is CASTLMTSGAYNEQFF. The CDR3 nucleotides read TGTGCCAGCACTCTGATGACTAGCGGGGCCTACAATGAGCAGTTCTTC.

V is TRBV27 and J is TRBJ1-4, with D possibly matching TRBD1 (6 bases). Germline-derived CDR1 and CDR2 are MNHEY and SMNVEV (reference sequence). V was pared by 6 bases and J by 5 bases, with 13 bases between. The CDR3 is 14 amino acids. The CDR3 nucleotides read TGTGCCAGCAGGCCCGGGACACCCAATGAAAAACTGTTTTTT. This encodes CASRPGTPNEKLFF. Full variable domain (missing parts from reference TRBV27 and TRBJ1-4): EAQVTQNPRYLITVTGKKLTVTCSQNMNHEYMSWYRQDPGLGLRQIYYSMNVEVTDKGDVPEGYKVSRKEKRNFPLILESPSPNQTSLYFCASRPGTPNEKLFFGSGTQLSVL.

This clone was seen at least ten times. V usage is TRBV7-2 and J usage is TRBJ2-1; 7 bases match TRBD1. V lost 5 bases, J lost 7 bases, and 8 bases stayed unmatched. The CDR3 is 14 amino acids. In germline, CDR1 is SGHTA, CDR2 FQGNSA. The CDR3 spells CASSPRQGENEQFF. CDR3 DNA sequence: TGTGCCAGCAGCCCCCGACAGGGTGAGAATGAGCAGTTCTTC. Using reference TRBV7-2 and TRBJ2-1 for the parts outside the CDR3, the full variable domain is GAGVSQSPSNKVTEKGKDVELRCDPISGHTALYWYRQSLGQGLEFLIYFQGNSAPDKSGLPSDRFSAERTGGSVSTLTIQRTQQEDSAVYLCASSPRQGENEQFFGPGTRLTVL.

V usage is TRBV7-9 and J usage is TRBJ2-3, with 8 bases aligning to TRBD2. Germline CDR1 reads SEHNR; CDR2 reads FQNEAQ (reference sequence). V shed 1 base and J 15 bases; nucleotides not matched to a gene: 9. This CDR3 region has 13 residues. The CDR3 bases are TGTGCCAGCAGCTTAGATCGGGCGGGGGGATGCTATTTT. It yields the protein CASSLDRAGGCYF.

The genes are TRBV5-6 and TRBJ2-7, with TRBD1 matching over 10 bases. The V and J ends lost 5 bases and 3 bases, in that order; junction bases with no gene match: 8. Germline CDR1 and CDR2: SGHDT and YYEEEE. The CDR3 totals 15 residues. CDR3 in DNA: TGTGCCAGCAGAAAGGCCGGGACAGGGGTCTACGAGCAGTACTTC. Amino acids: CASRKAGTGVYEQYF.

The chain links TRBV19 to TRBJ1-5, with TRBD1 as a possible D gene (6 bases). The CDR3 sequence is 13 residues long. Germline V gene sequence: CDR1 LNHDA, CDR2 SQIVND (reference sequence). Trimming removed 5 bases from V and 8 bases from J, with 13 bases in between. CDR3 sequence: CASSVQGVKPQHF. CDR3 nucleotide sequence: TGTGCCAGTAGTGTACAGGGCGTGAAGCCCCAGCATTTT.

The CDR3 sequence: CASSLDPWRGPTYEQYF. CDR3 DNA: TGTGCCAGCAGCTTAGACCCCTGGCGGGGGCCAACCTACGAGCAGTACTTC. This rearrangement joins TRBV11-3 to TRBJ2-7, with TRBD2 as a possible D gene (7 bases). Trimming pared 0 bases from V and 2 bases from J, leaving 17 bases between. The CDR3 is 17 amino acids. The germline CDR1 and CDR2 sequences are SGHNT and YENEEA.

Here the CDR3 reads CASRVNPGQKNTEAFF. In DNA, the CDR3 is TGTGCCAGCCGGGTAAATCCGGGACAGAAGAACACTGAAGCTTTCTTT. This rearrangement joins TRBV28 to TRBJ1-1; 7 bases are shared with TRBD1. Germline-derived CDR1 and CDR2 are MDHEN and SYDVKM. The J segment lost 1 base and the V segment lost 8 bases, leaving 13 bases of the junction unmatched. The CDR3 sequence is 16 residues long.